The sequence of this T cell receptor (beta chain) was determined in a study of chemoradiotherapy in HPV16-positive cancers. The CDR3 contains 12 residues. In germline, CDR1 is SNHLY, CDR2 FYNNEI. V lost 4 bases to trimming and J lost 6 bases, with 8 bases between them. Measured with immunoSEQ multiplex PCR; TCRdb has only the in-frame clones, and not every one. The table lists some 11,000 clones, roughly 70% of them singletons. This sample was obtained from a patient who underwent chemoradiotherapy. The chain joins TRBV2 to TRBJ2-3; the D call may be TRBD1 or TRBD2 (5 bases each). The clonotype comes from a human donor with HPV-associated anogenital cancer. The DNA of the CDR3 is TGTGCCAGCAGTGGGGACGCCGATACGCAGTATTTT. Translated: CASSGDADTQYF.